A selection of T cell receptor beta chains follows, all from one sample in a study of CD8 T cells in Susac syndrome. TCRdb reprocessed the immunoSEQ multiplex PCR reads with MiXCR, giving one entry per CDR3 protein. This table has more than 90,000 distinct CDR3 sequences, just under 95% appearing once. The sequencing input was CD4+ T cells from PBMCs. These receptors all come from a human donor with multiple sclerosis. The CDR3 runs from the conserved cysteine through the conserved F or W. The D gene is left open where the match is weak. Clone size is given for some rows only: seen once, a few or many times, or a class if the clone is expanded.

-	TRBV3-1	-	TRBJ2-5	CASSQDDGGAVGTQYF	TGTGCCAGCAGCCAAGATGACGGGGGCGCGGTCGGGACCCAGTACTTC
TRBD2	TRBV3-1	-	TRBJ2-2	CASSQQLASTGELFF	TGTGCCAGCAGCCAACAACTAGCGAGCACCGGGGAGCTGTTTTTT
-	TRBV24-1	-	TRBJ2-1	CATGRRALYNEQFF	TGTGCCACCGGGAGGAGGGCGTTATACAATGAGCAGTTCTTC
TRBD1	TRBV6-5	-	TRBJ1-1	CASSPVDRGNTEAFF	TGTGCCAGCAGTCCCGTCGACAGGGGGAACACTGAAGCTTTCTTT
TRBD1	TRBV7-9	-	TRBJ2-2	CASGYRGTGELFF	TGTGCCAGCGGTTACAGGGGGACCGGGGAGCTGTTTTTT
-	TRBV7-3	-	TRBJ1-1	CASSSLGPQTEAFF	TGTGCCAGCAGCTCCCTAGGGCCTCAGACTGAAGCTTTCTTT
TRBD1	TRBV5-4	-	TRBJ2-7	CASSYRGREDEQYF	TGTGCCAGCAGCTACAGGGGGCGCGAAGACGAGCAGTACTTC
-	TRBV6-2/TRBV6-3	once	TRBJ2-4	CASGNIQYF	TGTGCCAGTGGGAACATTCAGTACTTC
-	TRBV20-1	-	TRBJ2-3	CSAKIGATDTQYF	TGCAGTGCCAAAATCGGGGCCACAGATACGCAGTATTTT
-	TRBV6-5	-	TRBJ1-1	CASSYSGGSEAFF	TGTGCCAGCAGTTACTCTGGGGGCAGCGAAGCTTTCTTT
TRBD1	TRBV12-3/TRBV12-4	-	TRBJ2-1	CASSFTQGARNEQFF	TGTGCCAGCAGTTTCACACAGGGGGCGCGGAATGAGCAGTTCTTC
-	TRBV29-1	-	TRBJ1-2	CSVQTGYGYTF	TGCAGCGTCCAGACAGGCTATGGCTACACCTTC
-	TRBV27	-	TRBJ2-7	CASSLWVPYEQYF	TGTGCCAGCAGTTTATGGGTCCCATACGAGCAGTACTTC
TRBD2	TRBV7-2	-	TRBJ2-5	CASSPVAGGQETQYF	TGTGCCAGCAGCCCTGTAGCGGGGGGCCAAGAGACCCAGTACTTC
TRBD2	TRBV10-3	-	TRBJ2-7	CAIAQGGDEQYF	TGTGCCATCGCCCAGGGAGGGGACGAGCAGTACTTC
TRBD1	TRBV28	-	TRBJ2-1	CASSFAQGSYNEQFF	TGTGCCAGCAGTTTTGCACAGGGGTCCTACAATGAGCAGTTCTTC
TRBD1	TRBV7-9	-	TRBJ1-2	CASSPGGDSYGYTF	TGTGCCAGCAGCCCAGGTGGGGACAGCTATGGCTACACCTTC